Each of the 20 T cell receptor beta chains below was sequenced from the same sample in a study of T cell responses to AZD1222 COVID-19 vaccine. This table comes from immunoSEQ multiplex PCR, and its TCRdb copy is limited to in-frame clones, with some not included. The repertoire holds roughly 160,000 clones, with more than 75% as singletons. Here the sequenced sample was peripheral blood, taken 28 days after the second AZD1222 dose. The receptors come from an adult who received the AZD1222 COVID-19 vaccine.

This clone is a singleton in its sample. The J gene is TRBJ1-6, the V gene TRBV27; 11 positions match TRBD1. V dropped 4 bases and J dropped 9; count of bases not matched to a gene: 8. In germline, CDR1 is MNHEY, CDR2 SMNVEV (reference sequence). This CDR3 is built from 16 residues. As DNA, the CDR3 is TGTGCCAGCAGTTCGTCGCCGGGACAGGGGGTTTCACCCCTCCACTTT. Translated, it gives CASSSSPGQGVSPLHF.

The genes are TRBV5-1 and TRBJ1-1; the D is unclear. The CDR3 consists of 13 residues. Trimming removed 4 bases from V and 4 bases from J, with 11 bases in between. Germline V CDR1 and CDR2: SGHRS, YFSETQ. CDR3 region: CASSGSVGTEAFF. Here the CDR3 DNA reads TGCGCCAGCAGCGGCAGCGTTGGCACTGAAGCTTTCTTT. Combining the CDR3 with reference TRBV5-1 and TRBJ1-1 gives the whole variable domain KAGVTQTPRYLIKTRGQQVTLSCSPISGHRSVSWYQQTPGQGLQFLFEYFSETQRNKGNFPGRFSGRQFSNSRSEMNVSTLELGDSALYLCASSGSVGTEAFFGQGTRLTVV.

The chain has TRBV4-1 and TRBJ1-5; D gene ambiguous. The ends were cut back, 5 bases at V and 5 bases at J, with 13 bases in the middle. Germline V gene data show CDR1 as MGHRA and CDR2 as YSYEKL. This CDR3 comprises 14 residues. Here the CDR3 DNA reads TGCGCCAGCAGCGCATTTGGAGCAGATCAGCCCCAGCATTTT. Amino acid sequence: CASSAFGADQPQHF.

This clone has a single count. The chain is built from TRBV6-2 or TRBV6-3 and TRBJ1-6; perhaps TRBD1 as D (5 bases). Trimming pared 3 bases from V and 7 bases from J, leaving 13 bases between. Looked up from germline, CDR1 is MNHEY and CDR2 is SVGEGT. The CDR3 runs to 15 residues. The CDR3 sequence: CASSYATHRNSPLHF. The DNA for the CDR3 is TGTGCCAGCAGTTATGCGACACACAGGAATTCACCCCTCCACTTT.

This rearrangement joins TRBV7-3 to TRBJ1-2; D not certain. The germline V gene encodes CDR1 SGHTA and CDR2 FQGTGA. There are 13 residues in the CDR3. V was trimmed by 2 bases and J by 3 bases, leaving 7 bases between them. The CDR3 region is CASSLVGDYGYTF. The CDR3 bases are TGTGCCAGCAGCTTAGTGGGAGACTATGGCTACACCTTC. Full variable domain (outside the CDR3, taken from reference TRBV7-3 and TRBJ1-2): GAGVSQTPSNKVTEKGKYVELRCDPISGHTALYWYRQSLGQGPEFLIYFQGTGAADDSGLPNDRFFAVRPEGSVSTLKIQRTERGDSAVYLCASSLVGDYGYTFGSGTRLTVV.

This clone was counted only a few times. The chain recombines TRBV3-1 (or the pseudogene TRBV3-2) with TRBJ1-1, with D possibly being TRBD1 (5 bases). Germline CDR1 reads LGHDT; CDR2 reads YNNKEL (reference sequence). There are 15 residues in the CDR3. Trimming stripped 0 bases from V and 4 bases from J, with 12 bases between. CDR3 sequence (DNA): TGTGCCAGCAGCCAAGATCCCGGCAGGGTCACTGAAGCTTTCTTT. The encoded protein is CASSQDPGRVTEAFF.

As regards this clone: Other DNA sequences in this specimen translate into the identical CDR3. The V and J genes are TRBV5-8 and TRBJ1-1; D is uncertain. The CDR3 length is 13 residues. Deletions cut 0 bases from V and 0 bases from J, with 3 bases between. The V gene's germline CDR1 is SGHTS and CDR2 YDEGEE. CDR3 nucleotide sequence: TGTGCCAGCAGCTTGGGGCTGAACACTGAAGCTTTCTTT. Encoded protein: CASSLGLNTEAFF.

The chain carries TRBV5-1 and TRBJ2-3; 8 positions match TRBD2. The V gene's germline CDR1 is SGHRS and CDR2 YFSETQ. This CDR3 region has 15 residues. The ends lost 3 bases at V and 1 base at J; junction bases unmatched: 4. The CDR3 protein is CASSSGAGGTDTQYF. CDR3 nucleotides: TGCGCCAGCAGCTCTGGAGCGGGGGGCACAGATACGCAGTATTTT.

The chain couples TRBV5-4 to TRBJ1-3; D gene uncertain. Germline-derived CDR1 and CDR2 are SGHNT and YYREEE (reference sequence). CDR3 length equals 14 residues. V shed 2 bases and J shed 0 bases, with 6 bases lying between them. The CDR3 sequence: CASSLDFSGNTIYF. In DNA form, the CDR3 reads TGTGCCAGCAGCTTAGACTTCTCTGGAAACACCATATATTTT.

This sequence joins TRBV9 and TRBJ1-5; D remains unclear. V lost 9 bases and J lost 7, with 11 bases in between. The CDR3 is 11 residues long. Germline CDR1 reads SGDLS; CDR2 reads YYNGEE. The CDR3 nucleotides read TGTGCCATACTGGTATGGCAGCCCCAGCATTTT. Its protein is CAILVWQPQHF.

The chain joins TRBV20-1 to TRBJ1-2; 7 bases are shared with TRBD1. The J segment lost 8 bases and the V segment lost 4 bases, leaving 7 bases of the junction unmatched. The CDR3 loop spans 12 amino acids. Germline CDR1 reads DFQATT; CDR2 reads SNEGSKA (reference sequence). The CDR3 DNA sequence: TGCAGTGCTAATGAGGGGGCAGAGGGCTACACCTTC. Its translation is CSANEGAEGYTF.

Remarks on this clone: Other DNA sequences in the same sample also yield this CDR3. This rearrangement joins TRBV18 to TRBJ2-5; TRBD2 matches 7 bases. Trimming removed 1 base from V and 2 bases from J; junction bases left unmatched: 1. The CDR3 sequence is 14 residues long. The V gene's germline CDR1 is KGHSH and CDR2 LQKENI. The CDR3 loop reads CASSPLGGQETQYF. In DNA, the CDR3 is TGTGCCAGCTCACCACTGGGAGGGCAAGAGACCCAGTACTTC.

The chain employs TRBV2 and TRBJ2-2, with 7 bases that match TRBD1. The CDR3 length is 14 residues. The V segment lost 7 bases and the J segment 6 bases; nucleotides outside the gene matches: 8. The germline V gene encodes CDR1 SNHLY and CDR2 FYNNEI. Here the CDR3 reads CASIRGLLAGELFF. The CDR3 DNA sequence: TGTGCCAGCATTAGGGGGCTATTGGCCGGGGAGCTGTTTTTT.

This sequence joins TRBV30 and TRBJ2-7; either TRBD1 or TRBD2 may supply D (5 bases each). The ends were cut back, 0 bases at V and 3 bases at J, with 12 bases in the middle. This CDR3 contains 14 residues. Germline assignment: CDR1 GTSNPN and CDR2 SVGIG (reference sequence). CDR3: CAWSVGGQIYEQYF. CDR3 in DNA: TGTGCCTGGAGTGTAGGAGGACAAATCTACGAGCAGTACTTC.

This clone appeared once. V gene TRBV5-4 combines with J gene TRBJ1-1; weak D call: TRBD1 (6 bases). V lost 6 bases and J lost 2, with 14 bases in between. CDR1 SGHNT and CDR2 YYREEE come from the germline V gene (reference sequence). CDR3 length: 14 residues. CDR3 amino acids: CASTPTGRNTEAFF. In DNA, the CDR3 is TGTGCCAGCACCCCAACAGGGCGTAACACTGAAGCTTTCTTT.

The rearrangement uses TRBV12-3 or TRBV12-4 and TRBJ1-1; no clear D. The CDR3 runs to 12 residues. V shed 3 bases and J shed 4 bases, with 6 bases lying between them. CDR3 residues: CASSLGITEAFF. In nucleotides, the CDR3 is TGTGCCAGCAGTTTGGGGATCACTGAAGCTTTCTTT.

This rearrangement joins TRBV7-8 to TRBJ1-1; D unresolved. Germline V gene lookup returns CDR1 SGHVS and CDR2 FQNEAQ. Trimming left V 4 bases short and J 1 base short, with 10 bases between. The CDR3 sequence is 14 residues long. The CDR3 region has the DNA TGTGCCAGCAGCTCCGGCGGGCGGAACACTGAAGCTTTCTTT. It yields the protein CASSSGGRNTEAFF.

The chain employs TRBV19 and TRBJ1-1; D perhaps matches TRBD1 (5 bases). Trimming removed 6 bases at V and 1 base at J, with 9 bases between. The V gene's germline CDR1 is LNHDA and CDR2 SQIVND (reference sequence). The CDR3 contains 13 residues. CDR3 sequence: CASRQQANTEAFF. In nucleotides, the CDR3 is TGTGCCAGTAGGCAACAGGCGAACACTGAAGCTTTCTTT. The full variable domain, with the rest looked up from reference TRBV19 and TRBJ1-1, is DGGITQSPKYLFRKEGQNVTLSCEQNLNHDAMYWYRQDPGQGLRLIYYSQIVNDFQKGDIAEGYSVSREKKESFPLTVTSAQKNPTAFYLCASRQQANTEAFFGQGTRLTVV.

CDR3 sequence reads: CASSQSPRDEQFF. The CDR3 nucleotides are TGCGCCAGCAGCCAATCTCCGAGGGATGAGCAGTTCTTC. The rearrangement joins TRBV4-3 to TRBJ2-1; possible D gene TRBD2, 5 bases. Trimming cost V 2 bases and J 8 bases, with 10 bases left between them. This CDR3 comprises 13 residues. CDR1 and CDR2 from the germline V gene are LGHNA and YSLEER.

This chain joins TRBV7-9 and TRBJ1-5; 8 nucleotides align to TRBD1. Trimming cost V 0 bases and J 2 bases; bases outside gene matches: 3. The CDR3 is made up of 16 amino acids. Germline-derived CDR1 and CDR2 are SEHNR and FQNEAQ (reference sequence). In nucleotides, the CDR3 is TGTGCCAGCAGCTTAGCGGGGACAGGCGGCAATCAGCCCCAGCATTTT. Translating gives CASSLAGTGGNQPQHF.